A single TCR beta chain is shown here with its context. Only one count was recorded for this clonotype. Its recognized antigen is unknown. The sample holds no much larger clone one base away, and base qualities are not on file. One read is thin evidence. The sample belongs to a study of breast tumors, draining lymph nodes, adjacent tissues listed by TCRdb under 2016. Study-wide context: TCR beta repertoires were compared across tumor, adjacent nontumor tissue and axillary lymph nodes obtained from breast cancer patients. The study was designed to assess the relationships and possible T-cell exchange between tumor, surrounding tissue and draining lymph node repertoires in human breast cancer. Beyond this particular receptor, the publication reports: T-cell repertoire diversity in tumors was found to be lower than in lymph nodes but higher than in nontumor tissue, and preferential V and J gene usage was observed. The conclusion that tumor T cells originate in lymph nodes was framed as consistent with a hypothesis rather than directly demonstrated. Tumor and nontumor tissue repertoires were significantly more similar in luminal-like than in basal-like breast cancer. A scenario in which most tumor T cells derive from the lymph node and then expand within tumor tissue was judged to be consistent with the data.

Including cysteine and phenylalanine, the CDR3 has 13 amino acids. The sequence is cut down to CDR3 DNA, 39 bases in frame from base 1. Trimming removed 1 base from V and 5 bases from J; the gene matches leave 0 bases unexplained. Sequencing was carried out with an Illumina HiSeq 2000. TCR beta chain libraries were generated through multiplex PCR amplification. The amplified TCR beta chain products were analyzed by high-throughput sequencing. TCRdb reworked the public reads: Q25 trimming with fastp, MiXCR clone assembly, productive beta chains retained. CDR3 protein sequences are deduplicated, and each keeps its most common genes and DNA. This sample has 26,000 or so distinct CDR3 sequences in its table, and approximately 20% of those were observed once. The top ten clones comprise 13% of the sample.

The source of this sequence is a female donor with breast cancer. Some clones in this sample may be carry-over from other donors' samples. Sequencing input: breast tumor tissue. The V and J segments used are TRBV12-3 or TRBV12-4 and TRBJ2-5; 8 central nucleotides agree with TRBD1. The CDR3 corresponds to CASSLDRGETQYF. The DNA sequence is TGTGCCAGCAGTTTAGACAGGGGGGAGACCCAGTACTTC.